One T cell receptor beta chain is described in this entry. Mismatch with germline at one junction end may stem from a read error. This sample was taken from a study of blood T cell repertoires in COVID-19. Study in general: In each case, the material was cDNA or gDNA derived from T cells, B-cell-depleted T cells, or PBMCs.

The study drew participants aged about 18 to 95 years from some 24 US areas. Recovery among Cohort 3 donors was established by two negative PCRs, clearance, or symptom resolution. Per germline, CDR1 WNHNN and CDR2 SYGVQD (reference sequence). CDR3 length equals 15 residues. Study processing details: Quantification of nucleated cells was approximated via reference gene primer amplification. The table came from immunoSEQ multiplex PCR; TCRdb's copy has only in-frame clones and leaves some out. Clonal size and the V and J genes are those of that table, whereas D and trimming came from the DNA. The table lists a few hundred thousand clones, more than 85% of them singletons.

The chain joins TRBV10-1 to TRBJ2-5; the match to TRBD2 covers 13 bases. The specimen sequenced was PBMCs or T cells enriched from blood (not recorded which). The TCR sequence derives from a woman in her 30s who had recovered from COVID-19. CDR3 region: CASSESGLAGVSENF. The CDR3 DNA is TGCGCCAGCAGTGAGAGTGGACTAGCGGGAGTGAGTGAAAACTTC.